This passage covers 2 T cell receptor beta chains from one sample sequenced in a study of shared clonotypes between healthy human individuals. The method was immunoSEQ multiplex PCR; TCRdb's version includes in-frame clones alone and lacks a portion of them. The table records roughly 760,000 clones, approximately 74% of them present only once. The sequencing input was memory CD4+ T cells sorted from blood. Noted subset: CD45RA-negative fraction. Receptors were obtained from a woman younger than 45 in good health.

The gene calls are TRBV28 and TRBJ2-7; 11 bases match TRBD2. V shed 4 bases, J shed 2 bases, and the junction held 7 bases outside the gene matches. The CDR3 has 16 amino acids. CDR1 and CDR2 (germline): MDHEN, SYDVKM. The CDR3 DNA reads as TGTGCCAGCAGTTCTCATACTAGCGGGAGTCCCTACGAGCAGTACTTC. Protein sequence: CASSSHTSGSPYEQYF.

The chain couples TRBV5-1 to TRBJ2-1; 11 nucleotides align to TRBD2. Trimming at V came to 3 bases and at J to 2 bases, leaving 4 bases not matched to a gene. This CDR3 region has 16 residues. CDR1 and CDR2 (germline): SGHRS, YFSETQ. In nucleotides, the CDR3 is TGCGCCAGCAGCTCTATAGCGGGAGGGACCTACAATGAGCAGTTCTTC. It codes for CASSSIAGGTYNEQFF.